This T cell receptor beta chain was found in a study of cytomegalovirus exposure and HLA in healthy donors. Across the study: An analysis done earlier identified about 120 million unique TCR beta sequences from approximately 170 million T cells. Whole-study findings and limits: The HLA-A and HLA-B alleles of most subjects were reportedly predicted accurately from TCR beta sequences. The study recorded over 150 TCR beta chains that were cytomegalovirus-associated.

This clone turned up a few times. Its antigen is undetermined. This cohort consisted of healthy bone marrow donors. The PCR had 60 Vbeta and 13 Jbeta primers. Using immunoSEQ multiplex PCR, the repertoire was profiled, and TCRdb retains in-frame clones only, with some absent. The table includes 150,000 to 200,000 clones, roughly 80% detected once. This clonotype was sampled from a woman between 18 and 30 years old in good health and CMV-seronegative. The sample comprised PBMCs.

As DNA, the CDR3 is TGCGCCAGCAGTCAGCGACAGGGGAACACTGAAGCTTTCTTT. Translated: CASSQRQGNTEAFF. This chain links TRBV23-1 with TRBJ1-1, with 7 nucleotides matching TRBD1. TRBV23-1 is an ORF, with its function uncertain. This CDR3 region has 14 residues. The trim removed 3 bases at V and 1 base at J, leaving 2 bases unmatched.